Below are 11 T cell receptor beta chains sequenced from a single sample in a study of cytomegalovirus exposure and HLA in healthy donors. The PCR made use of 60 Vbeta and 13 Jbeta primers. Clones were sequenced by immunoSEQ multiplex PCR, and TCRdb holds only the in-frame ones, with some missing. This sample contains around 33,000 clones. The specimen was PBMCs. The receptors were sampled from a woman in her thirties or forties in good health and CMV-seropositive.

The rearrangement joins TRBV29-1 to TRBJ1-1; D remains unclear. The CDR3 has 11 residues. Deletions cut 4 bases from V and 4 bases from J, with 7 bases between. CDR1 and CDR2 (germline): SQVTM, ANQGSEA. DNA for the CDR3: TGCAGCGTTGGGGAGGGCACTGAAGCTTTCTTT. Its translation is CSVGEGTEAFF.

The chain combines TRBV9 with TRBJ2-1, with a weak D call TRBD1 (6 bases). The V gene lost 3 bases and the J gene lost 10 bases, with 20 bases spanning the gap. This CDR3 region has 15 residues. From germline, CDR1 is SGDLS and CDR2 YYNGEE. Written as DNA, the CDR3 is TGTGCCAGCAGCGCGCTAACGGGACATCGGGCCGAGCAGTTCTTC. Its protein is CASSALTGHRAEQFF.

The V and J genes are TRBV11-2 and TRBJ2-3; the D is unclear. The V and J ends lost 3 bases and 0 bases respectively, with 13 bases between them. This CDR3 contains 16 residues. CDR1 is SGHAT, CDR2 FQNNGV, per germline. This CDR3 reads CASSFQVTLSTDTQYF. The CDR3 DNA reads TGTGCCAGCAGCTTCCAGGTCACCCTTAGCACAGATACGCAGTATTTT.

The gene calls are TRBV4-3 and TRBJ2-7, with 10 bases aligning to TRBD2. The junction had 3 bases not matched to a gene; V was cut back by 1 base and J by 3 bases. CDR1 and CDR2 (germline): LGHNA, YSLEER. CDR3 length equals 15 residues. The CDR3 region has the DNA TGCGCCAGCAGCCAAGGGACTAGCGGACACTACGAGCAGTACTTC. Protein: CASSQGTSGHYEQYF.

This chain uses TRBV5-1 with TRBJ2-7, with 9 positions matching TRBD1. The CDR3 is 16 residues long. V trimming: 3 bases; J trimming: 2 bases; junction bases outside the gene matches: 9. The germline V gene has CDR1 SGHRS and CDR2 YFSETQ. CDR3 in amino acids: CASSSNRQGGAYEQYF. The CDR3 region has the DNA TGCGCCAGCAGCTCGAACAGACAGGGGGGCGCCTACGAGCAGTACTTC.

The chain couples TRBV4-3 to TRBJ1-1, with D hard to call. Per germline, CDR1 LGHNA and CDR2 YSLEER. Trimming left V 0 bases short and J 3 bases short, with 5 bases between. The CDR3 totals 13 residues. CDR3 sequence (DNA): TGCGCCAGCAGCCAAGATAGAGACACTGAAGCTTTCTTT. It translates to CASSQDRDTEAFF.

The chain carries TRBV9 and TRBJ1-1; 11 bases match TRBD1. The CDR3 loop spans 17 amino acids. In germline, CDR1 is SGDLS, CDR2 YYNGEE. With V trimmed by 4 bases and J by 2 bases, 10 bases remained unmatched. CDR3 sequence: CASSPVGTGGFNTEAFF. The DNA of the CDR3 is TGTGCCAGCAGCCCAGTAGGGACAGGGGGTTTTAACACTGAAGCTTTCTTT. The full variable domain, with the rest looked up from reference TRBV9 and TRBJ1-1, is DSGVTQTPKHLITATGQRVTLRCSPRSGDLSVYWYQQSLDQGLQFLIQYYNGEERAKGNILERFSAQQFPDLHSELNLSSLELGDSALYFCASSPVGTGGFNTEAFFGQGTRLTVV.

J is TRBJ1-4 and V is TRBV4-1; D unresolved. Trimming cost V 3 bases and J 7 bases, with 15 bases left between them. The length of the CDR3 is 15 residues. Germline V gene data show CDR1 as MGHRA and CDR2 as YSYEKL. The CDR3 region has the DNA TGCGCCAGCAGCCAGGCTAGAAAACTAGCTGAAAAACTGTTTTTT. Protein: CASSQARKLAEKLFF.

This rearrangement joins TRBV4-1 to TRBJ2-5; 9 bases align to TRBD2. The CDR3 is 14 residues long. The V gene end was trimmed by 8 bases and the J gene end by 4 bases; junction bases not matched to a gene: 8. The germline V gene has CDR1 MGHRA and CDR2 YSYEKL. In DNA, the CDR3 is TGCGCCAGCGCATGGCGGGAGGGCCGAGAGACCCAGTACTTC. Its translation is CASAWREGRETQYF.

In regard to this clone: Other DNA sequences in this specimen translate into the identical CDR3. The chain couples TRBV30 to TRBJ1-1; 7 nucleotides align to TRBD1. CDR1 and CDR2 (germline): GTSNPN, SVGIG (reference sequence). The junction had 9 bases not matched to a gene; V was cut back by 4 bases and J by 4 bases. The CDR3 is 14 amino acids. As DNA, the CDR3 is TGTGCCTGGACCCGAGGGACAGCCACCACTGAAGCTTTCTTT. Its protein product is CAWTRGTATTEAFF.

Written as DNA, the CDR3 is TGTGCCAGCTCACCTACCTCAGGGTTTTTTACGGGCGAGCAGTACTTC. Encoded protein: CASSPTSGFFTGEQYF. V gene TRBV18 combines with J gene TRBJ2-7; TRBD1 might be the D (5 bases). V lost 3 bases and J 6 bases, leaving 21 bases between the germline ends. Looked up from germline, CDR1 is KGHSH and CDR2 is LQKENI. This CDR3 region has 16 residues.